This T cell receptor beta chain was recovered during a study of cytomegalovirus exposure and HLA in healthy donors. The PCR employed 60 Vbeta primers together with 13 Jbeta primers. Assay used: immunoSEQ multiplex PCR; TCRdb lists only in-frame clones, some missing. The sample records under 150,000 clones, 60% to 85% being singletons. Germline CDR1 MDHEN, CDR2 SYDVKM. The CDR3 spans 15 residues. V trimming: 5 bases; J trimming: 0 bases; junction bases outside the gene matches: 6. The TCR comes from a woman between 35 and 50 years old in good health and CMV-seropositive. The sequencing sample was made of PBMCs. This chain joins TRBV28 and TRBJ1-2; TRBD1 matches 7 bases. This CDR3 reads CASSPPGQTNYGYTF. CDR3 nucleotides: TGTGCCAGCAGTCCACCGGGACAGACTAACTATGGCTACACCTTC.